This T cell receptor beta chain emerged from a study of blood T cell repertoires in COVID-19. Study as a whole: The cDNA or gDNA used as material had been derived from T cells, B-cell-depleted T cells, or PBMCs.

Data came from immunoSEQ multiplex PCR; TCRdb stores just in-frame clones and leaves some out. Among roughly 220,000 clones listed, more than 80% were seen once. In regard to this clone: Other DNA sequences in this sample translate to the same CDR3.

Sequences were obtained from peripheral blood. The sequence derives from a woman aged 80 or over with COVID-19, enrolled during active disease.

The CDR3, as DNA: TGTGCCAGCAGCTTACAGATGAACACTGAAGCTTTCTTT. Protein: CASSLQMNTEAFF. The gene calls are TRBV11-3 and TRBJ1-1; no definite D call. The V gene lost 2 bases and the J gene lost 0 bases, with 4 bases spanning the gap. The CDR3 runs to 13 residues. Germline-derived CDR1 and CDR2 are SGHNT and YENEEA.